The clone carrying this T cell receptor (beta chain) was seen a handful of times. Its specificity is not known. The source of the sample is a study of OX40 agonist ivuxolimab in advanced cancers. About the research overall: At doses from 0.01 to 10 mg/kg, patients were given intravenous ivuxolimab every 2 weeks.

Study conclusions and caveats: There were also nonresponders showing low normalized T-cell clonal expansion.

Sequencing used immunoSEQ multiplex PCR; TCRdb keeps in-frame clones, though not all of them. In the table there are 70,000 or so clones, roughly nine tenths of which are singletons. The sequence was obtained from an adult with an advanced solid tumor such as melanoma, head and neck, liver or kidney cancer. This specimen consisted of CD4+ or CD8+ T cells sorted from blood, obtained in a trial of the OX40 agonist ivuxolimab.

In nucleotides, the CDR3 is TGTGCCAGCAGTGAAGGGCTAGCGAGACCACAGTACTTC. It translates to CASSEGLARPQYF. This chain links TRBV6-4 with TRBJ2-7; the D gene is possibly TRBD2 (6 bases). CDR1 is MRHNA and CDR2 is SNTAGT in the germline V gene. CDR3 length: 13 residues. Deletions cut 3 bases from V and 10 bases from J, with 16 bases between.